The rows below give T cell receptor beta chains drawn from one sample of a study of a mutant IDH1 vaccine in newly diagnosed glioma. For these TCRs, the target antigens are not known. The assay was immunoSEQ multiplex PCR, and TCRdb's table has in-frame clones only and misses some. The sample carries some 60,000 clones, about four fifths recorded once. The source material was PBMCs, sampled from a glioma patient whose treatment included an IDH1 peptide vaccine. Receptors were obtained from a man between 25 and 39 years old with glioma. Both conserved end residues are part of each CDR3. The D gene is left open where the match is weak. Not all rows give a size; the values are once, few, many and, for expanded clones, a class.

CDR3: CASSLGLGNTEAFF
DNA: TGTGCCAGCAGCTTAGGACTAGGGAACACTGAAGCTTTCTTT
D: .
V: TRBV11-2
J: TRBJ1-1
size: .

CDR3: CASSLALGELFF
DNA: TGCGCCAGCAGCCTCGCTTTGGGGGAGCTGTTTTTT
D: .
V: TRBV4-1
J: TRBJ2-2
size: .

CDR3: CASSDQPGQVNSYEQYF
DNA: TGTGCCAGCAGTGATCAGCCCGGACAGGTCAACTCCTACGAGCAGTACTTC
D: TRBD1
V: TRBV6-1
J: TRBJ2-7
size: .

CDR3: CASSHNRGRIYEQYF
DNA: TGTGCCAGTAGTCACAACAGGGGACGAATCTACGAGCAGTACTTC
D: TRBD1
V: TRBV19
J: TRBJ2-7
size: .

CDR3: CASALQGDGYGYTF
DNA: TGTGCCAGCGCCCTACAGGGGGATGGCTATGGCTACACCTTC
D: TRBD1
V: TRBV6-5
J: TRBJ1-2
size: few

CDR3: CASSPQGGVNTEAFF
DNA: TGTGCCAGCTCACCACAGGGGGGCGTGAACACTGAAGCTTTCTTT
D: .
V: TRBV18
J: TRBJ1-1
size: .

CDR3: CASSDSTNSPLHF
DNA: TGTGCCAGCAGTGACTCGACAAATTCACCCCTCCACTTT
D: .
V: TRBV6-4
J: TRBJ1-6
size: few

CDR3: CASSRKTGGNTIYF
DNA: TGTGCCAGCAGTCGAAAGACAGGAGGAAACACCATATATTTT
D: .
V: TRBV6-5
J: TRBJ1-3
size: .

CDR3: CASSVDWNNEKLFF
DNA: TGTGCCAGCAGCGTGGACTGGAATAATGAAAAACTGTTTTTT
D: .
V: TRBV5-4
J: TRBJ1-4
size: .

CDR3: CASSLARGQGITEAFF
DNA: TGTGCCAGCAGCTTAGCTAGAGGACAGGGTATCACTGAAGCTTTCTTT
D: TRBD1
V: TRBV11-2
J: TRBJ1-1
size: once

CDR3: CASSSGGPRVQYF
DNA: TGTGCCAGTAGTAGCGGGGGGCCCCGTGTCCAGTACTTC
D: TRBD2
V: TRBV19
J: TRBJ2-5
size: .

CDR3: CATSRKTGGPFTYEQYF
DNA: TGTGCCACCAGCAGAAAGACAGGGGGTCCCTTCACCTACGAGCAGTACTTC
D: TRBD1
V: TRBV15
J: TRBJ2-7
size: .

CDR3: CAWIRAGGRYEQYF
DNA: TGTGCCTGGATACGAGCGGGGGGGCGCTACGAGCAGTACTTC
D: TRBD2
V: TRBV30
J: TRBJ2-7
size: .

CDR3: CASRLGFWKNNSPLHF
DNA: TGTGCCAGCAGGCTGGGGTTTTGGAAGAATAATTCACCCCTCCACTTT
D: .
V: TRBV28
J: TRBJ1-6
size: .

CDR3: CASSNPTGAQDEQYF
DNA: TGTGCCAGCAGTAACCCGACAGGGGCACAGGACGAGCAGTACTTC
D: TRBD1
V: TRBV27
J: TRBJ2-7
size: .

CDR3: CAISVQENTEAFF
DNA: TGTGCCATCAGTGTACAGGAGAACACTGAAGCTTTCTTT
D: .
V: TRBV10-3
J: TRBJ1-1
size: .

CDR3: CASRGGTYEQYF
DNA: TGTGCCAGCCGGGGGGGCACCTACGAGCAGTACTTC
D: TRBD2
V: TRBV7-9
J: TRBJ2-7
size: .

CDR3: CASTGTGWGGRNTEAFF
DNA: TGTGCCAGCACCGGAACAGGGTGGGGGGGTAGGAACACTGAAGCTTTCTTT
D: .
V: TRBV2
J: TRBJ1-1
size: .

CDR3: CASSLAGGTDTQYF
DNA: TGTGCCAGCAGCTTAGCGGGGGGGACAGATACGCAGTATTTT
D: TRBD2
V: TRBV11-3
J: TRBJ2-3
size: .

CDR3: CASSPNNEQFF
DNA: TGTGCCAGCTCACCAAATAATGAGCAGTTCTTC
D: .
V: TRBV18
J: TRBJ2-1
size: .

CDR3: CASRPRAVSNQPQHF
DNA: TGTGCCAGCAGACCCAGGGCCGTTAGCAATCAGCCCCAGCATTTT
D: .
V: TRBV6-1
J: TRBJ1-5
size: .

CDR3: CASSIVNYGYTF
DNA: TGTGCCAGCAGTATTGTGAACTATGGCTACACCTTC
D: .
V: TRBV2
J: TRBJ1-2
size: .

CDR3: CASSLYRAGGITEAFF
DNA: TGTGCCAGCAGTTTATACAGGGCTGGAGGAATTACTGAAGCTTTCTTT
D: .
V: TRBV27
J: TRBJ1-1
size: .

CDR3: CASSPPGSYYGYTF
DNA: TGTGCCAGCAGTCCCCCTGGGAGTTACTATGGCTACACCTTC
D: .
V: TRBV27
J: TRBJ1-2
size: once

CDR3: CASSLSPGTETHNEQFF
DNA: TGCGCCAGCAGCTTGTCCCCGGGGACGGAGACTCACAATGAGCAGTTCTTC
D: .
V: TRBV5-1
J: TRBJ2-1
size: .

CDR3: CASSPSSNSNTEAFF
DNA: TGTGCCAGCTCCCCGTCCAGTAACTCGAACACTGAAGCTTTCTTT
D: .
V: TRBV18
J: TRBJ1-1
size: few

CDR3: CASNDRGDTEAFF
DNA: TGTGCCAGTAACGACAGGGGGGACACTGAAGCTTTCTTT
D: TRBD1
V: TRBV19
J: TRBJ1-1
size: .

CDR3: CASSPHAGSEAFF
DNA: TGTGCCAGCAGCCCTCATGCGGGCTCGGAAGCTTTCTTT
D: .
V: TRBV7-9
J: TRBJ1-1
size: few

CDR3: CASTTRGVIYGYTF
DNA: TGTGCCAGTACCACTCGGGGGGTTATCTATGGCTACACCTTC
D: .
V: TRBV19
J: TRBJ1-2
size: .

CDR3: CASSSPYFTDTQYF
DNA: TGTGCCAGCAGCTCCCCTTATTTCACAGATACGCAGTATTTT
D: .
V: TRBV7-2
J: TRBJ2-3
size: .

CDR3: CASSPRSSRDTGELFF
DNA: TGTGCCAGCTCACCACGGTCCAGCCGTGACACCGGGGAGCTGTTTTTT
D: .
V: TRBV18
J: TRBJ2-2
size: .

CDR3: CASSLGLANGELFF
DNA: TGTGCCAGCAGCTTGGGACTGGCCAACGGGGAGCTGTTTTTT
D: .
V: TRBV11-3
J: TRBJ2-2
size: .

CDR3: CASSGTSGVEQYF
DNA: TGTGCCAGCAGCGGGACTAGCGGGGTGGAGCAGTACTTC
D: TRBD2
V: TRBV7-8
J: TRBJ2-5
size: once

CDR3: CASSTGDYGYTF
DNA: TGTGCCAGCAGCACCGGGGACTATGGCTACACCTTC
D: .
V: TRBV6-6
J: TRBJ1-2
size: .

CDR3: CASSRQGALYEQYF
DNA: TGTGCCAGCAGTCGACAGGGGGCGCTTTACGAGCAGTACTTC
D: TRBD1
V: TRBV2
J: TRBJ2-7
size: .

CDR3: CASTRIQGSTEAFF
DNA: TGTGCCAGCACCAGAATACAGGGAAGCACTGAAGCTTTCTTT
D: .
V: TRBV6-6
J: TRBJ1-1
size: .

CDR3: CASSLAGGEQFF
DNA: TGTGCCAGCAGCTTAGCAGGGGGGGAACAGTTCTTC
D: .
V: TRBV7-9
J: TRBJ2-1
size: .

CDR3: CASRENGTPYLYEQYF
DNA: TGTGCCAGCAGAGAGAACGGGACACCCTACCTCTACGAGCAGTACTTC
D: .
V: TRBV2
J: TRBJ2-7
size: .

CDR3: CASSRTGKPYNEQFF
DNA: TGTGCCAGCAGTAGGACAGGGAAGCCCTACAATGAGCAGTTCTTC
D: TRBD1
V: TRBV6-5
J: TRBJ2-1
size: once

CDR3: CAWSLGLTIGNEQFF
DNA: TGTGCCTGGAGTTTAGGACTAACTATTGGGAATGAGCAGTTCTTC
D: .
V: TRBV30
J: TRBJ2-1
size: .

CDR3: CASSFGQENTDTQYF
DNA: TGTGCCAGCAGTTTCGGACAGGAGAACACAGATACGCAGTATTTT
D: TRBD1
V: TRBV27
J: TRBJ2-3
size: .

CDR3: CATRTGGNTEAFF
DNA: TGTGCCACCCGGACAGGTGGAAACACTGAAGCTTTCTTT
D: TRBD1
V: TRBV10-3
J: TRBJ1-1
size: few

CDR3: CASSPAHTPNEKLFF
DNA: TGTGCCAGTAGTCCGGCTCACACCCCTAATGAAAAACTGTTTTTT
D: .
V: TRBV19
J: TRBJ1-4
size: .

CDR3: CAWSPGSHYGYTF
DNA: TGTGCCTGGAGTCCGGGGTCCCACTATGGCTACACCTTC
D: .
V: TRBV30
J: TRBJ1-2
size: .

CDR3: CASSLESGGTAYEQYF
DNA: TGTGCCAGCAGCTTAGAAAGCGGGGGGACGGCCTACGAGCAGTACTTC
D: TRBD2
V: TRBV11-2
J: TRBJ2-7
size: .

CDR3: CASSLDPDQVNQYF
DNA: TGTGCCAGCAGTTTAGACCCCGATCAGGTCAACCAGTACTTC
D: .
V: TRBV27
J: TRBJ2-5
size: .

CDR3: CASSPRTGKDQPQHF
DNA: TGTGCCAGCTCACCACGGACAGGGAAGGATCAGCCCCAGCATTTT
D: TRBD1
V: TRBV18
J: TRBJ1-5
size: .

CDR3: CASSLWDRGYGYTF
DNA: TGCGCCAGCAGCTTGTGGGACAGGGGCTATGGCTACACCTTC
D: TRBD1
V: TRBV5-1
J: TRBJ1-2
size: .

CDR3: CASSLKLVGRTHYGYTF
DNA: TGTGCCAGCAGCTTAAAGTTGGTGGGCAGGACCCACTATGGCTACACCTTC
D: .
V: TRBV13
J: TRBJ1-2
size: .

CDR3: CASSTQGDASYGYTF
DNA: TGTGCCAGCTCAACACAGGGGGACGCTAGCTATGGCTACACCTTC
D: TRBD1
V: TRBV18
J: TRBJ1-2
size: .